The TCR beta chain described here comes from a study of T cell responses to AZD1222 COVID-19 vaccine. Germline CDR1 MDHEN, CDR2 SYDVKM. The germline V and J ends were trimmed by 7 bases and 3 bases, with 9 bases remaining between them. This CDR3 is 12 amino acids long. This table comes from immunoSEQ multiplex PCR, and its TCRdb copy is limited to in-frame clones, with some not included. Found here are 150,000 to 200,000 clones, 85% to 95% of them singletons; the top ten hold about 1%. In the case of this clone: What it recognizes is unknown.

Study-wide findings and caveats: A mostly white British donor set with more females was recruited, and clonal diversity was possibly underestimated. CD4 TCRs covered the whole spike, strongest at regions 160-218 and 743-854. Just a handful of AZD1222 recipients were seropositive at baseline.

Sequenced material: peripheral blood, taken 28 days after the second AZD1222 dose. The TCR comes from an adult who received the AZD1222 COVID-19 vaccine. The chain has TRBV28 and TRBJ1-2, with D maybe TRBD1 (6 bases). The CDR3 DNA reads TGTGCCAGCACCGGACAGTACTATGGCTACACCTTC. It translates to CASTGQYYGYTF.